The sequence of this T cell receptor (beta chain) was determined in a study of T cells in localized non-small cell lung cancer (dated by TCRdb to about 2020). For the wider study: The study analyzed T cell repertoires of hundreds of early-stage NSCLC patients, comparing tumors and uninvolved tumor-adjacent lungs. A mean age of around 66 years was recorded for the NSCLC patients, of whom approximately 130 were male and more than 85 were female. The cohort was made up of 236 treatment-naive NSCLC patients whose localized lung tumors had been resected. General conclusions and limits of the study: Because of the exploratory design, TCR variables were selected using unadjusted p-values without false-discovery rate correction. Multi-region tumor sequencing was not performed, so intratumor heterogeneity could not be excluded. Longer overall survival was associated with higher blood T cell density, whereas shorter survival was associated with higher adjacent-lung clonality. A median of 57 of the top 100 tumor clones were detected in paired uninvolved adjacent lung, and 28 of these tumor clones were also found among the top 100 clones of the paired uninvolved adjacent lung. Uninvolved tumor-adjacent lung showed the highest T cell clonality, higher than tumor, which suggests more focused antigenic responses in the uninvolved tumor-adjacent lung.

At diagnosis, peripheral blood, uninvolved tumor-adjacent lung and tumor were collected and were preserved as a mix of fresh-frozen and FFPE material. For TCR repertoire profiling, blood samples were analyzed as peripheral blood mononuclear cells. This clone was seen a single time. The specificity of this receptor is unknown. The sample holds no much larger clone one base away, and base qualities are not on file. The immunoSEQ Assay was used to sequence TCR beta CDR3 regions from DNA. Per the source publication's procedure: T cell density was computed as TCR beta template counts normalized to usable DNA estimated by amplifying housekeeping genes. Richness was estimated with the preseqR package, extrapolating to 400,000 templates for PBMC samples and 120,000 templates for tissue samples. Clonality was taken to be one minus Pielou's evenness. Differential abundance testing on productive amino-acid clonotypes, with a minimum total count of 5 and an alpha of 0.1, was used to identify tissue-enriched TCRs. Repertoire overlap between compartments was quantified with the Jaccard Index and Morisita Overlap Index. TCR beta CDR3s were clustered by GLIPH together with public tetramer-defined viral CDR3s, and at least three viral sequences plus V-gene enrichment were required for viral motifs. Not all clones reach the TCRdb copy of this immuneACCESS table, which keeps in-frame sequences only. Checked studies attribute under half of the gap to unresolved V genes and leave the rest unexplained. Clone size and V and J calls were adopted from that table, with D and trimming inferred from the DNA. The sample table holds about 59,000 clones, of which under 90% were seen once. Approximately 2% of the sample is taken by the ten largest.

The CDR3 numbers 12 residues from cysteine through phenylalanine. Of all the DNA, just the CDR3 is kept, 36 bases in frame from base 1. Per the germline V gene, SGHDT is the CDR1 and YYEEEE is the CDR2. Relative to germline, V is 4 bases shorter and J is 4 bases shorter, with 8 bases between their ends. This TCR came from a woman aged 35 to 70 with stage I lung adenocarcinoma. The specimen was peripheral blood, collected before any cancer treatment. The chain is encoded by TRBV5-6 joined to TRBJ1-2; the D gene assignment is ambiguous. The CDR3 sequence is CASSPGLYGYTF. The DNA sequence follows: TGTGCCAGCAGCCCTGGACTCTATGGCTACACCTTC.